The 21 T cell receptor beta chains listed next were all sequenced from one sample in a study of T cell clusters in autoimmune cytopenias. TRB was amplified by touch-down multiplex PCR, primer pools A and B combined. TCRdb reanalyzed the multiplex PCR reads and collapses them to one entry per CDR3 protein, without DNA. This listing includes 3,500 to 4,500 distinct CDR3 sequences. TRB amplification used approximately 0.25 ug of peripheral blood genomic DNA. Separately, the same data were catalogued under a study of T cell repertoires in aging, cancer and after chemotherapy.

The sample consisted of peripheral blood. These receptors were taken from a human donor in good health.

This clonotype shows up as medium-sized by frequency. The genes are TRBV12-3 or TRBV12-4 and TRBJ2-2. The CDR3 contains 16 residues. The CDR3 protein is CASSLSIPGSTGELFF.

Measured by frequency, this clonotype is medium-sized. V gene TRBV19 combines with J gene TRBJ2-2; the TRBD1 assignment by TCRdb is unverifiable without DNA. Germline V gene lookup returns CDR1 LNHDA and CDR2 SQIVND (reference sequence). The CDR3 loop spans 15 amino acids. CDR3 residues: CASSISTENTGELFF.

V gene TRBV5-1 combines with J gene TRBJ2-5; TCRdb's D gene call, TRBD1, goes unchecked for lack of DNA. Looked up from germline, CDR1 is SGHRS and CDR2 is YFSETQ. The CDR3 totals 15 residues. The CDR3 protein is CASRAGALPSETQYF.

The chain carries TRBV6-5 and TRBJ1-5; as DNA is missing, the TRBD1 call by TCRdb cannot be tested. This CDR3 comprises 18 residues. Per the germline V gene, CDR1 is MNHEY and CDR2 is SVGAGI. CDR3 amino acids: CASSPINGAGGNNQPQHF.

By frequency, this clonotype is medium-sized (0.01 to 0.1%). The chain recombines TRBV30 with TRBJ1-5; TCRdb picks TRBD1, but there is no DNA to check that call. Germline V gives CDR1 GTSNPN, CDR2 SVGIG (reference sequence). CDR3 length: 14 amino acids. The CDR3 sequence: CAWSVRTGNQPQHF.

This rearrangement joins TRBV15 to TRBJ2-3; TCRdb reports TRBD2, a call that lacks DNA to check it against. The CDR3 is made up of 19 amino acids. Germline values: CDR1 LNHNV, CDR2 YYDKDF (reference sequence). The CDR3 protein is CATSRDIKRGDYHTDTQYF. The full variable domain, completed using reference TRBV15 and TRBJ2-3, is DAMVIQNPRYQVTQFGKPVTLSCSQTLNHNVMYWYQQKSSQAPKLLFHYYDKDFNNEADTPDNFQSRRPNTSFCFLDIRSPGLGDTAMYLCATSRDIKRGDYHTDTQYFGPGTRLTVL.

V gene TRBV5-1 combines with J gene TRBJ2-7; TCRdb's D gene call, TRBD2, goes unchecked for lack of DNA. Germline V CDR1 and CDR2: SGHRS, YFSETQ. The CDR3 covers 14 residues. CDR3: CASSFEGEGREQYF.

This clonotype is called medium-sized (0.01 to 0.1%) based on its frequency. The chain has TRBV12-3 or TRBV12-4 and TRBJ1-2; TCRdb selects TRBD1, and the lack of DNA leaves this call unchecked. This CDR3 spans 13 amino acids. The CDR3 loop is CASSQGQGLGYTF.

This clonotype is identified as medium-sized from frequency. The chain couples TRBV5-6 to TRBJ2-7. From germline, CDR1 is SGHDT and CDR2 YYEEEE. The CDR3 runs to 16 residues. This CDR3 reads CASSSGIGRTAYEQYF.

The chain's CDR3 is CSASNRNGYTF. V usage is TRBV20-1 and J usage is TRBJ1-2. The CDR3 covers 11 residues. In germline, CDR1 is DFQATT, CDR2 SNEGSKA (reference sequence).

By frequency, this clonotype is medium-sized. The J gene is TRBJ1-6, the V gene TRBV6-5. The CDR3 runs to 14 residues. Germline lookup yields CDR1 MNHEY and CDR2 SVGAGI. The CDR3: CASSYGNPNSPLHF.

This clonotype is called medium-sized (0.01 to 0.1%) based on its frequency. CDR3 loop: CASSPLGGHNEQFF. V usage is TRBV7-6 and J usage is TRBJ2-1; TCRdb indicates TRBD2, and absent DNA this call remains unverified. This CDR3 is built from 14 residues. Germline V gene sequence: CDR1 SGHVS, CDR2 FNYEAQ.

By frequency, this clonotype is medium-sized. The chain is built from TRBV18 and TRBJ2-1; TCRdb outputs TRBD1, but without DNA this stays unchecked. Germline CDR1 KGHSH, CDR2 LQKENI. This CDR3 is built from 15 residues. The CDR3 protein is CASSPRDRVGNEQFF.

By frequency, this clonotype is medium-sized. V gene TRBV6-6 combines with J gene TRBJ2-7; TCRdb designates TRBD1, a call that cannot be tested without DNA. This CDR3 spans 14 amino acids. Germline V gene sequence: CDR1 MNHNY, CDR2 SVGAGI (reference sequence). CDR3 loop: CATQTVLSSYEQYF.

Considering frequency, this clonotype is medium-sized. The chain employs TRBV6-5 and TRBJ1-1; TCRdb selects TRBD1, and the lack of DNA leaves this call unchecked. The CDR3 spans 15 residues. Germline loops: CDR1 MNHEY, CDR2 SVGAGI. CDR3 sequence reads: CASSYSGGMNTEAFF.

This clonotype ranks as large in terms of frequency. V usage is TRBV6-5 and J usage is TRBJ2-7; lacking DNA, the TRBD2 call made by TCRdb goes unchecked. This CDR3 is 15 amino acids long. Germline V gene lookup returns CDR1 MNHEY and CDR2 SVGAGI. Here the CDR3 reads CASSPGLDWQYEQYF.

The chain carries TRBV7-2 and TRBJ2-5; TCRdb reports TRBD2, a call that lacks DNA to check it against. Germline CDR1 is SGHTA and CDR2 is FQGNSA. CDR3 length: 14 amino acids. The chain's CDR3 is CASSSRVAEETQYF.

This clonotype ranks as large in terms of frequency. The gene calls are TRBV29-1 and TRBJ2-5; the TRBD1 assignment by TCRdb is unverifiable without DNA. This CDR3 contains 11 residues. The V gene's germline CDR1 is SQVTM and CDR2 ANQGSEA. The CDR3 region is CSSGTEETQYF.

This clonotype is labeled medium-sized based on frequency. The chain recombines TRBV6-6 with TRBJ2-5. CDR1 and CDR2 from the germline V gene are MNHNY and SVGAGI (reference sequence). The CDR3 length is 12 residues. The CDR3 reads CASSYSRETQYF.

This clonotype counts as medium-sized by frequency. The V gene is TRBV6-2 or TRBV6-3, the J gene TRBJ2-5; without DNA, the TCRdb call of TRBD1 cannot be checked. Per the germline V gene, CDR1 is MNHEY and CDR2 is SVGEGT. The CDR3 length is 14 residues. The CDR3 loop reads CASLRGRTWETQYF.

The chain uses TRBV5-1 and TRBJ1-1; TCRdb selects TRBD1, and the lack of DNA leaves this call unchecked. The V gene's germline CDR1 is SGHRS and CDR2 YFSETQ. CDR3 length equals 12 residues. This chain's CDR3 is CASSWTGRIAFF.